A single sample is the source of the 27 T cell receptor beta chains below, sequenced in a study of beta chain features in type 1 diabetes. Findings and limits, study-wide: When Type 1 diabetes patients were examined, their TCRB CDR3s proved moderately but significantly shorter in all four CD4+ subsets.

The authors reverse transcribed all of the isolated RNA, so sequencing captured expressed TCRB transcripts. Data came from immunoSEQ multiplex PCR; TCRdb stores just in-frame clones and leaves some out. The sample records about 170,000 clones, about 7.8% being singletons. Their antigen targets remain unknown. The sequenced material came from central memory CD4+ T cells from blood. These receptors came from a woman between 40 and 55 years old with type 1 diabetes.

In its sample, this clone was seen a few times. The V call is TRBV4-1, the J call TRBJ2-1, with D possibly being TRBD1 (6 bases). Trimming took off 1 base at V and 5 bases at J, with 9 bases between the two ends. CDR3 length equals 14 residues. Germline V gene sequence: CDR1 MGHRA, CDR2 YSYEKL. CDR3 nucleotides: TGCGCCAGCAGCCAAGTAGACAGGAACAATGAGCAGTTCTTC. It yields the protein CASSQVDRNNEQFF.

This clone occurred a few times. The gene calls are TRBV5-1 and TRBJ2-1; D perhaps matches TRBD2 (6 bases). The V and J ends lost 1 base and 3 bases respectively, with 11 bases between them. Germline V gene sequence: CDR1 SGHRS, CDR2 YFSETQ. This CDR3 is 15 amino acids long. The CDR3 protein is CASSLRETGYNEQFF. CDR3 bases: TGCGCCAGCAGCTTGCGGGAGACGGGCTACAATGAGCAGTTCTTC.

This clone was observed a few times. V and J are TRBV5-1 and TRBJ2-1; 9 bases map to TRBD2. Losses at the gene ends were 0 bases for V and 1 base for J; bases not matched to a gene: 2. This CDR3 has 16 amino acids. Germline CDR1 SGHRS, CDR2 YFSETQ. In DNA, the CDR3 is TGCGCCAGCAGCTTGGGAGCGGGAGGATCCTACAATGAGCAGTTCTTC. Protein product: CASSLGAGGSYNEQFF.

This clone was recorded a few times. J is TRBJ2-5 and V is TRBV5-4; 8 positions match TRBD1. The V gene end was trimmed by 4 bases and the J gene end by 7 bases; junction bases not matched to a gene: 12. The CDR3 has 15 residues. The germline V gene encodes CDR1 SGHNT and CDR2 YYREEE (reference sequence). This CDR3 reads CASSRTGTGVGTQYF. In nucleotides, the CDR3 is TGTGCCAGCAGCCGGACAGGGACCGGTGTAGGGACCCAGTACTTC.

The table lists this clone with a few counts. The V and J genes are TRBV30 and TRBJ2-5; tentative D call: TRBD1 (6 bases). The CDR3 has 14 amino acids. Germline CDR1 GTSNPN, CDR2 SVGIG (reference sequence). The V end was cut by 4 bases, the J end by 2 bases, with 14 bases between. CDR3 coding DNA: TGTGCCTGGACCCCCGGGACAACTCAAGAGACCCAGTACTTC. It translates to CAWTPGTTQETQYF.

In its sample, this clone was seen a few times. This sequence joins TRBV5-1 and TRBJ2-2, with D tentatively TRBD1 (6 bases). Germline values: CDR1 SGHRS, CDR2 YFSETQ. With 7 bases removed from V and 0 bases from J, the gap between germline ends came to 10 bases. The CDR3 runs to 14 residues. The CDR3 region is CASRQGPNTGELFF. CDR3 nucleotides: TGCGCCAGCCGTCAGGGGCCGAACACCGGGGAGCTGTTTTTT.

DNA of the CDR3: TGTGCCAGCAGACAGACTAGCGGGAGTACAGATACGCAGTATTTT. Translating gives CASRQTSGSTDTQYF. The gene calls are TRBV6-6 and TRBJ2-3; 12 nucleotides agree with TRBD2. CDR1 MNHNY and CDR2 SVGAGI come from the germline V gene (reference sequence). CDR3 length: 15 residues. V lost 6 bases and J lost 3; bases outside the gene matches: 4.

This clone was detected a few times. This chain joins TRBV4-2 and TRBJ2-3, with 8 positions matching TRBD1. The CDR3 extends over 14 amino acids. V dropped 4 bases and J dropped 3; count of bases not matched to a gene: 3. The germline V gene encodes CDR1 LGHNA and CDR2 YNFKEQ. CDR3 sequence reads: CASSPRTGTDTQYF. Here the CDR3 DNA reads TGTGCCAGCAGCCCCAGGACAGGGACAGATACGCAGTATTTT.

This clone was recorded a few times. The rearrangement joins TRBV6-6 to TRBJ2-5; possible D gene TRBD1, 5 bases. This CDR3 has 13 amino acids. Trimming pared 4 bases from V and 4 bases from J, leaving 10 bases between. Germline values: CDR1 MNHNY, CDR2 SVGAGI (reference sequence). The CDR3 loop is CASSLPRGETQYF. Here the CDR3 DNA reads TGTGCCAGCAGTTTACCAAGGGGAGAGACCCAGTACTTC.

The V gene is TRBV4-3, the J gene TRBJ1-1; no clear D gene. This CDR3 has 16 residues. Germline V lookup: CDR1 LGHNA, CDR2 YSLEER. Trimming removed 1 base from V and 1 base from J, with 13 bases in between. CDR3 in DNA: TGCGCCAGCAGCCAAGGCCGTGGAGGAGGGAACACTGAAGCTTTCTTT. It encodes CASSQGRGGGNTEAFF.

This clone was counted between two and nine times. The rearrangement joins TRBV5-1 to TRBJ2-1; TRBD2 aligns across 7 bases. CDR1 SGHRS and CDR2 YFSETQ come from the germline V gene. After removal of 4 bases from V and 4 bases from J, the junction contained 8 bases not matched to a gene. CDR3 length equals 15 residues. In nucleotides, the CDR3 is TGCGCCAGCAGCGGTGTAGCGGGTCATTACAATGAGCAGTTCTTC. This codes for CASSGVAGHYNEQFF.

Remarks on this clone: At the DNA level, this CDR3 is encoded by other sequences in the same sample as well. V usage is TRBV7-3 and J usage is TRBJ2-6; D might be TRBD2 (5 bases). Germline values: CDR1 SGHTA, CDR2 FQGTGA. V shed 4 bases and J shed 0 bases, with 10 bases lying between them. This CDR3 spans 16 amino acids. The CDR3 here is CASSSSGGSGANVLTF. The CDR3 DNA is TGTGCCAGCAGCTCCTCAGGAGGCTCTGGGGCCAACGTCCTGACTTTC.

This clone was seen a few times. The J gene is TRBJ2-1, the V gene TRBV4-3; 11 nucleotides match TRBD1. CDR3 length equals 14 residues. The junction had 4 bases not matched to a gene; V was cut back by 3 bases and J by 9 bases. Germline CDR1 and CDR2: LGHNA and YSLEER. Written as DNA, the CDR3 is TGCGCCAGCAGCCACCGGGACAGGGGGAGTGAGCAGTTCTTC. Translated, it gives CASSHRDRGSEQFF.

In this sample, this clone turned up a few times. The chain is built from TRBV14 and TRBJ2-7; 7 bases align to TRBD2. The CDR3 sequence is 14 residues long. Germline CDR1 and CDR2: SGHDN and FVKESK. V dropped 2 bases and J dropped 3; count of bases not matched to a gene: 4. The CDR3 loop is CASSQKGGIYEQYF. DNA for the CDR3: TGTGCCAGCAGCCAAAAGGGAGGGATCTACGAGCAGTACTTC.

V gene TRBV6-6 combines with J gene TRBJ1-5; unclear D gene. CDR1 is MNHNY, CDR2 SVGAGI, per germline (reference sequence). With 6 bases removed from V and 0 bases from J, the gap between germline ends came to 12 bases. The CDR3 is made up of 15 amino acids. The CDR3 DNA is TGTGCCAGCAGCTTGGACTACAATAGCAATCAGCCCCAGCATTTT. Translating gives CASSLDYNSNQPQHF.

This clone turned up a few times. The J gene is TRBJ1-4, the V gene TRBV5-6, with 7 bases matching TRBD1. After removal of 0 bases from V and 8 bases from J, the junction contained 13 bases not matched to a gene. From germline, CDR1 is SGHDT and CDR2 YYEEEE. CDR3 size: 17 residues. The chain's CDR3 is CASSLVGQPLIVEKLFF. The CDR3 bases are TGTGCCAGCAGCTTGGTGGGACAGCCACTAATAGTCGAAAAACTGTTTTTT.

This clone showed up just a few times. The chain combines TRBV6-5 with TRBJ2-1; 9 nucleotides align to TRBD1. The CDR3 has 12 residues. In germline, CDR1 is MNHEY, CDR2 SVGAGI. V was clipped by 5 bases and J by 8 bases; unmatched bases: 1. The CDR3 nucleotides are TGTGCCAGCAGTGGACAGGGGTATGAGCAGTTCTTC. It is translated as CASSGQGYEQFF.

This clone appeared a few times. Other DNA sequences in the sample encode the same CDR3. The chain combines TRBV7-2 with TRBJ2-3; D perhaps matches TRBD1 (6 bases). The CDR3 has 15 amino acids. CDR1 is SGHTA and CDR2 is FQGNSA in the germline V gene. Between the trimmed V and J ends, which lost 5 bases and 0 bases, there was a span of 12 bases. The CDR3 loop reads CASSLQGISTDTQYF. In DNA, the CDR3 is TGTGCCAGCAGCCTCCAGGGGATTAGCACAGATACGCAGTATTTT.

The sample holds a few counts of this clone. The genes are TRBV4-1 and TRBJ2-1; TRBD2 matches at 10 bases. The V gene end was trimmed by 0 bases and the J gene end by 9 bases; junction bases not matched to a gene: 8. This CDR3 has 16 amino acids. CDR1 is MGHRA and CDR2 is YSYEKL in the germline V gene. The CDR3 loop reads CASSQELGLAGAEQFF. CDR3 DNA sequence: TGCGCCAGCAGCCAAGAGTTAGGGCTAGCGGGGGCTGAGCAGTTCTTC.

The sample holds a few counts of this clone. The V gene is TRBV7-9, the J gene TRBJ2-7, with 7 bases fitting TRBD1. V trimming: 3 bases; J trimming: 8 bases; junction bases outside the gene matches: 10. Looked up from germline, CDR1 is SEHNR and CDR2 is FQNEAQ (reference sequence). There are 14 residues in the CDR3. The CDR3 coding sequence is TGTGCCAGCAGCTTCCCGGGACAGCGAACCAAGCAGTACTTC. This gives the protein CASSFPGQRTKQYF.

This clone occurred many times. CDR3 DNA: TGTGCCAGCAGCCCCGCTCCAGGGGTAGATACGCAGTATTTT. This gives the protein CASSPAPGVDTQYF. The chain employs TRBV7-2 and TRBJ2-3; the D gene is possibly TRBD1 (6 bases). Germline-derived CDR1 and CDR2 are SGHTA and FQGNSA. V was clipped by 5 bases and J by 5 bases, with 14 bases between them. This CDR3 is built from 14 residues.

This sequence joins TRBV5-1 and TRBJ2-7; 7 bases agree with TRBD1. The ends lost 0 bases at V and 7 bases at J; junction bases unmatched: 7. In germline, CDR1 is SGHRS, CDR2 YFSETQ. The CDR3 spans 14 residues. The CDR3 sequence: CASSLGQGSGEQYF. Here the CDR3 DNA reads TGCGCCAGCAGCTTGGGACAGGGTTCAGGAGAGCAGTACTTC.

The table lists this clone with a few counts. The rearrangement links TRBV5-6 to TRBJ1-1, with D hard to call. Germline CDR1 is SGHDT and CDR2 is YYEEEE. This CDR3 has 14 amino acids. V lost 0 bases, J lost 4 bases, and 10 bases lay in between. CDR3 sequence (DNA): TGTGCCAGCAGCTTGGGGCATCCCAGCACTGAAGCTTTCTTT. Residues: CASSLGHPSTEAFF.

The chain combines TRBV7-2 with TRBJ1-2, with D unresolved. The germline V and J ends were trimmed by 2 bases and 2 bases, with 9 bases remaining between them. This CDR3 region has 14 residues. Germline V gene data show CDR1 as SGHTA and CDR2 as FQGNSA. DNA for the CDR3: TGTGCCAGCAGCTTATACGAGGTGAACTATGGCTACACCTTC. Protein product: CASSLYEVNYGYTF.

This rearrangement joins TRBV6-6 to TRBJ2-7, with TRBD2 matching 9 bases. Germline V gene lookup returns CDR1 MNHNY and CDR2 SVGAGI (reference sequence). V dropped 2 bases and J dropped 3; count of bases not matched to a gene: 5. The CDR3 loop spans 15 amino acids. The CDR3 spells CASSYGGREGYEQYF. The CDR3 DNA sequence: TGTGCCAGCAGTTACGGGGGGCGGGAGGGCTACGAGCAGTACTTC.

The table lists this clone with a few counts. The CDR3 DNA sequence: TGTGCCTGGAGCACAGGGCCGAGCTCTGGAAACACCATATATTTT. As protein: CAWSTGPSSGNTIYF. The rearrangement joins TRBV30 to TRBJ1-3, with D tentatively TRBD1 (6 bases). The length of the CDR3 is 15 residues. Germline V gives CDR1 GTSNPN, CDR2 SVGIG (reference sequence). V lost 3 bases to trimming and J lost 0 bases, with 12 bases between them.

Only a few counts were recorded for this clone. The V call is TRBV5-1, the J call TRBJ1-2, with TRBD1 matching 7 bases. The junction had 8 bases not matched to a gene; V was cut back by 4 bases and J by 5 bases. The CDR3 contains 14 residues. Germline V gene sequence: CDR1 SGHRS, CDR2 YFSETQ. The CDR3 loop reads CASSPDRAEYGYTF. The DNA for the CDR3 is TGCGCCAGCAGCCCCGACAGGGCGGAGTATGGCTACACCTTC.